Below are 9 T cell receptor beta chains sequenced from a single sample in a study of cytomegalovirus exposure and HLA in healthy donors (dated by TCRdb to about 2017). Receptor amplification or capture employed the immunoSEQ multiplex PCR assay. The multiplex PCR relied on a mix of 60 forward primers for TCR Vbeta segments and 13 reverse primers for TCR Jbeta segments. TCRdb provides this immuneACCESS table in a form limited to in-frame rearrangements. Some clones are lacking; in checked studies, under half of them reflect an unresolved V gene, and why the rest are absent is not known. The sample has some 150,000 clones on record, roughly 80% of them singletons. Of the sample, about 9.9% falls within the top ten clones. Sequences were obtained from PBMCs. The receptors here all came from a man aged 18 to 30 in good health and CMV-seropositive.

The V call is TRBV2, the J call TRBJ1-4; 7 bases map to TRBD1. CDR1 and CDR2 (germline): SNHLY, FYNNEI. With V trimmed by 8 bases and J by 4 bases, 7 bases remained unmatched. This CDR3 is built from 14 residues. DNA of the CDR3: TGTGCCAGCGCCCTGACAGGGCTTAATGAAAAACTGTTTTTT. Amino acids: CASALTGLNEKLFF.

The chain combines TRBV5-8 with TRBJ1-5; a possible D gene is TRBD1 (5 bases). Trimming took off 3 bases at V and 5 bases at J, with 6 bases between the two ends. The germline gives CDR1 SGHTS, CDR2 YDEGEE. The CDR3 is 12 residues long. CDR3 sequence reads: CASSWGDQPQHF. Here the CDR3 DNA reads TGTGCCAGCAGCTGGGGGGATCAGCCCCAGCATTTT. Full variable domain (outside the CDR3, taken from reference TRBV5-8 and TRBJ1-5): EAGVTQSPTHLIKTRGQQATLRCSPISGHTSVYWYQQALGLGLQFLLWYDEGEERNRGNFPPRFSGRQFPNYSSELNVNALELEDSALYLCASSWGDQPQHFGDGTRLSIL.

The chain recombines TRBV7-9 with TRBJ1-2, with 7 bases identical to TRBD1. Germline V lookup: CDR1 SEHNR, CDR2 FQNEAQ (reference sequence). With 5 bases clipped from V and 4 bases from J, the junction kept 10 bases outside the gene matches. CDR3 size: 15 residues. The CDR3 nucleotides are TGTGCCAGCAGCGAAGGGTCCGGGACAGCCTATGGCTACACCTTC. It is translated as CASSEGSGTAYGYTF.

In its sample, this clone was seen once. This chain connects TRBV29-1 to TRBJ2-7; 9 bases map to TRBD1. The CDR3 has 12 residues. Trimming took 3 bases from V and 6 from J; bases not matched to a gene: 3. Germline values: CDR1 SQVTM, CDR2 ANQGSEA. The CDR3 region is CSVDTGGVEQYF. The CDR3 coding sequence is TGCAGCGTTGATACAGGGGGCGTCGAGCAGTACTTC.

Turning to this clone: At one end, the junction sequence differs from germline, possibly due to a read error. The V gene is TRBV6-5, the J gene TRBJ1-2, with TRBD1 as a possible D gene (6 bases). Per germline, CDR1 MNHEY and CDR2 SVGAGI. This CDR3 region has 13 residues. CDR3 residues: CASGNQGNSGYTF. The CDR3 nucleotides are TGTGCCAGCGGGAACCAGGGGAACTCTGGCTACACCTTC.

The chain carries TRBV7-8 and TRBJ1-5; D is unresolved. Per the germline V gene, CDR1 is SGHVS and CDR2 is FQNEAQ. Trimming left V 5 bases short and J 0 bases short, with 14 bases between. This CDR3 comprises 16 residues. The CDR3 region is CASSTAVLVSNQPQHF. The CDR3 DNA follows: TGTGCCAGCAGCACAGCGGTCCTCGTTAGCAATCAGCCCCAGCATTTT.

The rearrangement joins TRBV20-1 to TRBJ2-3, with D possibly matching TRBD1 (5 bases). Germline CDR1 is DFQATT and CDR2 is SNEGSKA (reference sequence). The CDR3 is 11 amino acids. CDR3 amino acids: CSVDRRKGQYF. The DNA for the CDR3 is TGCAGCGTTGACAGACGCAAAGGGCAGTATTTT.

The chain carries TRBV5-1 and TRBJ1-4; 7 bases fit TRBD1. In germline, CDR1 is SGHRS, CDR2 YFSETQ. The V gene end was trimmed by 4 bases and the J gene end by 1 base; junction bases not matched to a gene: 1. This CDR3 has 14 amino acids. The CDR3 protein is CASSQGGTNEKLFF. CDR3 sequence (DNA): TGCGCCAGCAGCCAGGGGGGAACTAATGAAAAACTGTTTTTT.

This clone has only a few counts. The chain couples TRBV29-1 to TRBJ2-1, with 7 nucleotides matching TRBD2. V dropped 4 bases and J dropped 9; count of bases not matched to a gene: 9. Germline CDR1 SQVTM, CDR2 ANQGSEA. The CDR3 is made up of 13 amino acids. The CDR3 nucleotides read TGCAGCGTTGGAGGGAGGGCGCCTGTTGAGCAGTTCTTC. This translates into CSVGGRAPVEQFF.